This T cell receptor beta chain was retrieved from a study of T cells in Graves' hyperthyroidism and ophthalmopathy. Study findings and constraints: Blood also held most thyroid clonotypes expanded beyond 0.001.

Between the trimmed V and J ends, which lost 4 bases and 2 bases, there was a span of 10 bases. The CDR3 covers 15 residues. The germline CDR1 and CDR2 sequences are SGHRS and YFSETQ. This clonotype was seen ten or more times. Its antigen is undetermined. Regions amplified from RNA transcripts were the TCR beta CDR3 regions. Using the HTBI primer set, a first-round RT-PCR was run on the TCR CDR3. TCRdb re-derived calls from the multiplex PCR reads in MiXCR, one entry per CDR3 protein. The sample holds around 420,000 distinct CDR3 sequences, about 13% seen once. Diagnosis relied on clinical symptoms, serum thyroxine and TRAb, thyroid ultrasound and orbital computed tomography.

The specimen was blood. The chain joins TRBV5-1 to TRBJ2-6, with D tentatively TRBD2 (6 bases). This TCR was sampled from a woman between 18 and 29 years old with Graves' hyperthyroidism. The CDR3 spells CASSALAPGANVLTF. CDR3 nucleotide sequence: TGCGCCAGCAGCGCCCTAGCGCCTGGGGCCAACGTCCTGACTTTC. Looking up the rest from reference TRBV5-1 and TRBJ2-6 gives the full variable domain: KAGVTQTPRYLIKTRGQQVTLSCSPISGHRSVSWYQQTPGQGLQFLFEYFSETQRNKGNFPGRFSGRQFSNSRSEMNVSTLELGDSALYLCASSALAPGANVLTFGAGSRLTVL.